This T cell receptor beta chain was identified in a study of T cells after yellow fever vaccination. V lost 6 bases, J lost 14 bases, and 10 bases stayed unmatched. The CDR3 covers 13 residues. CDR1 MDHEN and CDR2 SYDVKM come from the germline V gene. Study results and caveats: Weaker, the secondary response peaked sooner, at day 5 versus 15. Re-detected after boosting: most primary clones, about 96% of CD4 and under 90% of CD8.

Comment on this clonotype: Its antigen is unknown.

A 5'RACE template-switching step, the method used to make TCR cDNA, added a universal primer site and UMIs. In TCRdb, the 5' RACE reads were re-called with MiXCR into one record per CDR3 protein. This table has 450,000 to 650,000 distinct CDR3 sequences, approximately 15% appearing once. V is TRBV28 and J is TRBJ2-1, with 10 nucleotides matching TRBD2. The sample here was PBMCs, taken on the day of the yellow fever booster vaccination. This TCR derives from a man aged 30-40 years who received the YFV17D yellow fever vaccine. The CDR3 region has the DNA TGTGCCAGCAGCCGGCCCAGCGGGAGGGCCGAGTTCTTC. As protein: CASSRPSGRAEFF. The full variable domain, completed using reference TRBV28 and TRBJ2-1, is DVKVTQSSRYLVKRTGEKVFLECVQDMDHENMFWYRQDPGLGLRLIYFSYDVKMKEKGDIPEGYSVSREKKERFSLILESASTNQTSMYLCASSRPSGRAEFFGPGTRLTVL.